Detailed here is one T cell receptor beta chain. These data originate in a study of blood T cell repertoires in COVID-19. Germline loops: CDR1 ENHRY, CDR2 SYGVKD. The CDR3 length is 15 residues. The junction had 8 bases not matched to a gene; V was cut back by 11 bases and J by 3 bases. The method was immunoSEQ multiplex PCR; TCRdb's version includes in-frame clones alone and lacks a portion of them. The sample has 100,000 to 150,000 clones; nearly 90% are singletons. The receptor was isolated from a woman older than 75 with acute or convalescent COVID-19. What was sequenced was peripheral blood. The chain joins TRBV10-3 to TRBJ2-2; 11 bases match TRBD2. Here the CDR3 DNA reads TGTGCCCCTTGGACTAGCGGGCGGGACACCGGGGAGCTGTTTTTT. Amino acids: CAPWTSGRDTGELFF.